The rows below give T cell receptor beta chains drawn from one sample of a study of spatial heterogeneity in lung cancer. MiXCR was run by TCRdb on the 5' RACE reads, yielding one entry per CDR3 protein. The sample records a few thousand distinct CDR3 sequences, 17% being singletons. The starting material was lung tumor tissue, obtained at surgery. These receptors were collected from a male donor with early-stage non-small cell lung cancer. Both conserved end residues are part of each CDR3. The D gene is left open where the match is weak. Not every row has a clone size; where given, it reads once, few, many or a size class.

abundance	d_gene	v_gene	j_gene	CDR3aa	CDR3nt
large	.	TRBV12-3/TRBV12-4	TRBJ2-3	CASSLTGRRDTQYF	TGTGCCAGCAGTTTAACGGGTCGAAGGGATACGCAGTATTTT
few	.	TRBV18	TRBJ2-7	CASSRGAQTYEQYF	TGTGCCAGCTCACGGGGGGCGCAGACCTACGAGCAGTACTTC
medium-sized	.	TRBV5-6	TRBJ2-5	CASGRVGQYF	TGTGCCAGCGGCAGGGTTGGCCAGTACTTC
medium-sized	.	TRBV6-2/TRBV6-3	TRBJ2-7	CASSYVGLPGDEQYF	TGTGCCAGCAGTTACGTTGGACTCCCAGGGGACGAGCAGTACTTC
large	.	TRBV4-3	TRBJ2-1	CASSQDLWRDSSYNEQFF	TGCGCCAGCAGCCAAGATCTCTGGCGCGACAGCTCCTACAATGAGCAGTTCTTC
.	.	TRBV28	TRBJ2-1	CASSSGGVNEQFF	TGTGCCAGCAGTTCGGGGGGCGTGAATGAGCAGTTCTTC
medium-sized	.	TRBV5-1	TRBJ2-7	CASGESYEQYF	TGCGCCTCGGGGGAGTCCTACGAGCAGTACTTC
.	.	TRBV20-1	TRBJ2-5	CSARDWAGDESHQETQYF	TGCAGTGCTAGAGATTGGGCAGGGGATGAGAGCCACCAAGAGACCCAGTACTTC
medium-sized	TRBD1	TRBV29-1	TRBJ2-3	CSVTGTGGQSDTQYF	TGCAGCGTAACCGGGACAGGGGGCCAGTCGGATACGCAGTATTTT
medium-sized	TRBD1	TRBV18	TRBJ1-1	CASSPRDRADAFF	TGTGCCAGCTCACCTAGGGACAGGGCCGATGCTTTCTTT
.	TRBD1	TRBV27	TRBJ2-7	CASSPWTGPREQYF	TGTGCCAGCAGTCCCTGGACAGGCCCCCGGGAGCAGTACTTC
.	TRBD2	TRBV12-3/TRBV12-4	TRBJ2-3	CASSLRASGGQPTDTQYF	TGTGCCAGCAGTTTACGGGCTAGCGGGGGGCAACCGACAGATACGCAGTATTTT
medium-sized	.	TRBV18	TRBJ1-1	CASSFSPVMNTEAFF	TGTGCCAGCTCGTTTAGTCCGGTCATGAACACTGAAGCTTTCTTT
medium-sized	.	TRBV29-1	TRBJ1-2	CSVESEGGGYTF	TGCAGCGTTGAATCGGAGGGCGGCGGCTACACCTTC
many	TRBD2	TRBV6-2/TRBV6-3	TRBJ2-7	CASSSPGLAREQYF	TGTGCCAGCAGTTCTCCGGGACTAGCGAGGGAGCAGTACTTC
.	TRBD1	TRBV7-8	TRBJ2-1	CASTTHRGLNEQFF	TGTGCCAGCACAACCCACAGGGGGCTAAATGAGCAGTTCTTC
.	.	TRBV9	TRBJ2-3	CASSPGGVSTDTQYF	TGTGCCAGCAGCCCAGGGGGGGTGAGCACAGATACGCAGTATTTT
medium-sized	.	TRBV20-1	TRBJ1-2	CSASGGWYGYTF	TGCAGTGCTAGCGGTGGGTGGTATGGCTACACCTTC
once	TRBD2	TRBV5-5	TRBJ2-3	CASSPSGGAVTDTQYF	TGTGCCAGCAGCCCGTCGGGAGGGGCTGTCACAGATACGCAGTATTTT
.	.	TRBV30	TRBJ2-3	CAWAGGLTDTQYF	TGTGCCTGGGCCGGGGGGCTCACAGATACGCAGTATTTT
medium-sized	.	TRBV7-2	TRBJ2-3	CASSLVDTQYF	TGTGCCAGCAGCTTAGTTGATACGCAGTATTTT
.	.	TRBV13	TRBJ2-1	CASSLVPDNEQFF	TGTGCCAGCAGCTTAGTTCCGGACAATGAGCAGTTCTTC
medium-sized	TRBD1	TRBV20-1	TRBJ1-4	CSAPGQYNEKLFF	TGCAGTGCCCCGGGACAGTATAATGAAAAACTGTTTTTT
few	.	TRBV7-6	TRBJ2-1	CASSPLQGANYNEQFF	TGTGCCAGCAGCCCTCTCCAGGGAGCAAATTACAATGAGCAGTTCTTC
medium-sized	.	TRBV30	TRBJ2-7	CAWSGQGLEYEQYF	TGTGCCTGGAGTGGACAGGGACTAGAATACGAGCAGTACTTC
medium-sized	.	TRBV12-3/TRBV12-4	TRBJ1-1	CASSFRVNTEAFF	TGTGCCAGCAGTTTTCGGGTGAACACTGAAGCTTTCTTT
.	TRBD1	TRBV9	TRBJ2-5	CASSARTGDRETQYF	TGTGCCAGCAGCGCAAGGACAGGGGACAGGGAGACCCAGTACTTC
large	.	TRBV7-9	TRBJ2-3	CASSLVSTDTQYF	TGTGCCAGCAGCTTAGTTAGCACAGATACGCAGTATTTT
many	TRBD2	TRBV20-1	TRBJ2-1	CSATGVAGESYNEQFF	TGCAGTGCCACCGGGGTAGCGGGGGAATCCTACAATGAGCAGTTCTTC
.	.	TRBV20-1	TRBJ1-5	CSASLGGRNQPQHF	TGCAGTGCTAGTTTGGGGGGGCGCAATCAGCCCCAGCATTTT
.	.	TRBV9	TRBJ2-2	CASSAALEGELFF	TGTGCCAGCAGCGCCGCCCTTGAGGGGGAGCTGTTTTTT
few	.	TRBV12-5	TRBJ1-2	CASGLDVNYGYTF	TGTGCTAGTGGTTTGGACGTTAACTATGGCTACACCTTC
.	TRBD1	TRBV18	TRBJ2-3	CASSNTQGAGDTQYF	TGTGCCAGCTCAAATACCCAGGGGGCAGGAGATACGCAGTATTTT
medium-sized	.	TRBV7-2	TRBJ1-6	CASSLGSTNSPLHF	TGTGCCAGCAGCTTAGGGTCCACGAATTCACCCCTCCACTTT
large	TRBD2	TRBV20-1	TRBJ2-1	CSARGGSGRQQFF	TGCAGTGCTAGAGGCGGTAGCGGGAGGCAGCAGTTCTTC
many	.	TRBV2	TRBJ2-1	CASSESEEEFF	TGTGCCAGCAGTGAGTCAGAGGAGGAGTTCTTC
medium-sized	.	TRBV19	TRBJ2-5	CASSIIPGPETQYF	TGTGCCAGTAGTATTATCCCTGGGCCGGAGACCCAGTACTTC
medium-sized	TRBD2	TRBV29-1	TRBJ2-1	CSVTSGSVNEQFF	TGCAGCGTGACTAGCGGGAGTGTCAATGAGCAGTTCTTC
few	TRBD1	TRBV7-9	TRBJ2-7	CASSFDRPLPGTGLISEQYF	TGTGCCAGCAGCTTTGACAGACCCCTTCCCGGGACAGGGTTAATTAGCGAGCAGTACTTC
large	TRBD1	TRBV6-5	TRBJ1-2	CASSTGTAIKVYGYTF	TGTGCCAGCAGTACTGGGACAGCCATCAAGGTGTATGGCTACACCTTC
.	.	TRBV6-5	TRBJ2-7	CASSYLSEAFYEQYF	TGTGCCAGCAGCTACCTCTCAGAGGCGTTCTACGAGCAGTACTTC
medium-sized	.	TRBV28	TRBJ2-5	CASSTAGTRQETQYF	TGTGCCAGCAGTACTGCAGGGACCAGGCAAGAGACCCAGTACTTC
many	TRBD1	TRBV7-4	TRBJ2-1	CASSSDRGSYNEQFF	TGTGCCAGCAGCTCGGACAGGGGTTCCTACAATGAGCAGTTCTTC
.	TRBD1	TRBV3-1	TRBJ1-1	CASSQVIRGRTEAFF	TGTGCCAGCAGCCAAGTTATCAGGGGGCGTACTGAAGCTTTCTTT
once	.	TRBV5-1	TRBJ2-7	CASSPIENSYEQYF	TGCGCCAGCAGCCCCATAGAGAACTCCTACGAGCAGTACTTC
.	.	TRBV7-2	TRBJ2-5	CASSLGVSGAETQYF	TGTGCCAGCAGCTTAGGGGTGTCTGGCGCTGAGACCCAGTACTTC
.	TRBD1	TRBV7-2	TRBJ2-2	CASSLGLRGLGAGELLF	TGTGCCAGCAGCTTAGGGCTAAGGGGGCTAGGGGCCGGGGAGCTGCTTTTT
few	TRBD2	TRBV6-1	TRBJ2-3	CASSEAGPGLAGRTDTQYF	TGTGCCAGCAGTGAAGCGGGGCCGGGACTAGCGGGGAGGACAGATACGCAGTATTTT
many	TRBD1	TRBV20-1	TRBJ2-7	CSASRTGPISYEQYF	TGCAGTGCTTCAAGGACAGGACCGATCTCCTACGAGCAGTACTTC
few	.	TRBV4-1	TRBJ2-7	CASSRVQGRIGYEQYF	TGCGCCAGCAGCCGGGTCCAGGGGCGAATCGGCTACGAGCAGTACTTC
few	.	TRBV12-3/TRBV12-4	TRBJ2-1	CASSLVDEQFF	TGTGCCAGCAGTTTAGTGGATGAGCAGTTCTTC
.	TRBD1	TRBV5-1	TRBJ2-3	CASSWGQQPNTQYF	TGCGCCAGCAGCTGGGGACAGCAACCAAATACGCAGTATTTT
.	.	TRBV9	TRBJ2-1	CASSAAGISYNEQFF	TGTGCCAGTAGCGCTGCCGGGATCTCCTACAATGAGCAGTTCTTC
large	.	TRBV7-2	TRBJ2-3	CACDRGGTDTQYF	TGTGCCTGTGATAGGGGGGGCACAGATACGCAGTATTTT
medium-sized	TRBD2	TRBV7-2	TRBJ2-3	CASRLAGGPTDTQYF	TGTGCCAGCAGGCTAGCGGGGGGGCCCACAGATACGCAGTATTTT
medium-sized	TRBD1	TRBV20-1	TRBJ1-2	CSAREGQGYGYTF	TGCAGTGCTAGAGAGGGACAGGGGTATGGCTACACCTTC
.	.	TRBV27	TRBJ1-3	CASSRGYSGNTIYF	TGTGCCAGCAGCCGGGGGTACTCTGGAAACACCATATATTTT